These T cell receptor beta chains were read from a single sample in a study of blood T cell repertoires in COVID-19. Only in-frame clones appear in the TCRdb table, and some are missing; sequencing was by immunoSEQ multiplex PCR. The table shows roughly 200,000 clones, with 90% occurring only once. Input material: peripheral blood. The receptors shown here come from a man in his fifties with acute or convalescent COVID-19. Both conserved end residues are trimmed from each CDR3.

>TRBJ2-7|TRBV15
ATSRDASGSYEQY
>TRBJ1-5|TRBV10-2
ASSDPNQPQH
>TRBJ1-2|TRBV7-9
ASSLDSGGATYT
>TRBJ1-3|TRBV4-1
ASSQEESSGNTIY
>TRBJ2-3|TRBV10-3
AIRTSGGDTDTQY
>TRBJ2-1|TRBV3-1/TRBV3-2
ASSHGAPGEQF
>TRBJ1-5|TRBV6-5
ASSYASPGNNQPQH
>TRBJ2-1|TRBV28
ASSSPHEQF
>TRBJ2-1|TRBV19
ASSPRTSGSNEQF
>TRBJ2-1|TRBV9
ASSTSLAGGLNEQF
>TRBJ1-5|TRBV28
ASSRGGGIQPQH
>TRBJ2-2|TRBV27
ASSPPGGRQGGELF
>TRBJ1-4|TRBV18
ASSPQNQPDRLMGEKLF
>TRBJ1-3|TRBV6-6
ASSYSSSLNTIY
>TRBJ2-3|TRBV6-6
ASSPLGASVGTDTQY
>TRBJ1-1|TRBV18
ASSPLDRAVMNTEAF
>TRBJ1-6|TRBV4-1
ASSQAGQYNSPLH
>TRBJ2-7|TRBV19
ASSMSGKDEQY
>TRBJ2-2|TRBV7-2
ASSLVPSGGARGELF
>TRBJ2-7|TRBV28
ASSSGQNSYEQY
>TRBJ2-1|TRBV19
ASSTLGGPLF
>TRBJ2-2|TRBV4-3
ASSQEGGQGRTGELF
>TRBJ2-3|TRBV18
ASSPTSGSTDTQY
>TRBJ2-5|TRBV4-2
ASSQDGAPLAGGRETQY
>TRBJ2-5|TRBV27
ASSPRRAKETQY
>TRBJ1-5|TRBV5-5
ASSLRDTYQPQH
>TRBJ2-7|TRBV7-6
ASSLGLAGEGNEQY
>TRBJ2-7|TRBV19
ASSIGGSGDEQY
>TRBJ2-1|TRBV11-2
ASSSGWTGINNEQF
>TRBJ1-1|TRBV6-6
ASSQQGRGGAF
>TRBJ2-5|TRBV27
ASSHRDRFGETQY
>TRBJ2-2|TRBV11-3
ASKDRDTGELF
>TRBJ2-1|TRBV4-1
ASSRLVGGHDFNEQF
>TRBJ1-2|TRBV5-4
ASSRKTVQNYGYT
>TRBJ2-5|TRBV5-1
ASSFSSGETQY
>TRBJ1-3|TRBV30
AWSNVEGHIY
>TRBJ1-5|TRBV28
ASSLSFAPIEQPQH
>TRBJ2-3|TRBV5-1
ASSLGGSTDTQY
>TRBJ1-1|TRBV7-3
ASSFSGSAEAF
>TRBJ2-7|TRBV6-5
ASSLTYSYEQY
>TRBJ1-4|TRBV28
ASTPLGGENEKLF
>TRBJ2-3|TRBV2
ASRETAFETDTQY
>TRBJ2-5|TRBV28
ASSLGRIQETQY
>TRBJ2-7|TRBV12-5
ASAWTSGSRVSYEQY
>TRBJ1-6|TRBV25-1
ASSDLQGPNSPLH
>TRBJ1-4|TRBV5-6
ASSPGQATNEKLF
>TRBJ1-1|TRBV27
ASSSTLGPNEAF
>TRBJ1-6|TRBV28
ASNRDSYNSPLH
>TRBJ2-2|TRBV18
ASSPRTANTGELF